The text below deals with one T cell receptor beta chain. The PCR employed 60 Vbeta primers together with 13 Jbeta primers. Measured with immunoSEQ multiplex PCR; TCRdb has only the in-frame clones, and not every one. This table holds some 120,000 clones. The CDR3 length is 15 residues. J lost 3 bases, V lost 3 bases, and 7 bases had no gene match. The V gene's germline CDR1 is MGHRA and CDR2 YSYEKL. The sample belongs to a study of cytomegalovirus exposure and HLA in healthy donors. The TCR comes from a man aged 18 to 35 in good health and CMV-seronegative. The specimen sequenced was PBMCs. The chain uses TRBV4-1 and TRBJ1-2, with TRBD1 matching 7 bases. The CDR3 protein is CASSHQTGWDYGYTF. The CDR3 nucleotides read TGCGCCAGCAGCCATCAGACAGGGTGGGACTATGGCTACACCTTC.